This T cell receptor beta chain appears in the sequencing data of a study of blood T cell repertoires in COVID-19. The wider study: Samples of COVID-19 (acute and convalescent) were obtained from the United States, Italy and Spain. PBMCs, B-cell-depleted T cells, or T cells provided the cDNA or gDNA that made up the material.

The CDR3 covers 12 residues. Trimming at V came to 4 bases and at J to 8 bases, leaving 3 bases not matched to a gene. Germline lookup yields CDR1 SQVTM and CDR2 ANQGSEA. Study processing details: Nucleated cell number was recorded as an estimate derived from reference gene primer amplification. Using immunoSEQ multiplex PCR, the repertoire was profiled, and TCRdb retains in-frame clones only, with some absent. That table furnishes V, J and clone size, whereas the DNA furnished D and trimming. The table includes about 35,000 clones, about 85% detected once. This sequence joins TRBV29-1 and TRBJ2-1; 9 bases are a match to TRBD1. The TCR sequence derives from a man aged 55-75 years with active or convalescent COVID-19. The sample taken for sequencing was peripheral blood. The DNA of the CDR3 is TGCAGCGTTGGGACAGGGGTAGATGAGCAGTTCTTC. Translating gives CSVGTGVDEQFF.